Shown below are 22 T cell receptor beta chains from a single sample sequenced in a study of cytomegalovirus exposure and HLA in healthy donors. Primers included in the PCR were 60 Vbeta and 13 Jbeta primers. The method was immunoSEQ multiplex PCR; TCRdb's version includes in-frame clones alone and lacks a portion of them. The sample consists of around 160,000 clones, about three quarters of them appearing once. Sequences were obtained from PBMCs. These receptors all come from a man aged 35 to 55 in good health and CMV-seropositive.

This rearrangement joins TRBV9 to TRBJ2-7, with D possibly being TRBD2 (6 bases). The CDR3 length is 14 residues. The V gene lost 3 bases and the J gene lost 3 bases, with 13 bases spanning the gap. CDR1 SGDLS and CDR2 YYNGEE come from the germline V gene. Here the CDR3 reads CASSAEGLGYEQYF. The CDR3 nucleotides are TGTGCCAGCAGCGCGGAGGGACTTGGCTACGAGCAGTACTTC.

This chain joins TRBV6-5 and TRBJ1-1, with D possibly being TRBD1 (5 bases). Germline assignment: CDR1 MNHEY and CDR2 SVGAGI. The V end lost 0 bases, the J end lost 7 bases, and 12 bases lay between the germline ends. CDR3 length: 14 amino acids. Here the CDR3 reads CASSYSGSRVEAFF. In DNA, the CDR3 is TGTGCCAGCAGTTACTCCGGTTCCAGGGTTGAAGCTTTCTTT.

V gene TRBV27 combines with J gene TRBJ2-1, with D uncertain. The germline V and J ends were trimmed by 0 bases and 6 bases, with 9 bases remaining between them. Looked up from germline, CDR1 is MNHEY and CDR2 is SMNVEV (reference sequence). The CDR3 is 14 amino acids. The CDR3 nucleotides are TGTGCCAGCAGTTTATCGAACTCTTTCAATGAGCAGTTCTTC. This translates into CASSLSNSFNEQFF.

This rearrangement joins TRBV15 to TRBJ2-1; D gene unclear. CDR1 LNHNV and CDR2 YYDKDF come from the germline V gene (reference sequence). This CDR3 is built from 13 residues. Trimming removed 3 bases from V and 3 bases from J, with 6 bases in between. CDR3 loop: CATSSYYYNEQFF. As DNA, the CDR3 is TGTGCCACCAGCAGTTATTACTACAATGAGCAGTTCTTC. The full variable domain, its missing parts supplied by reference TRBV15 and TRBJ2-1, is DAMVIQNPRYQVTQFGKPVTLSCSQTLNHNVMYWYQQKSSQAPKLLFHYYDKDFNNEADTPDNFQSRRPNTSFCFLDIRSPGLGDTAMYLCATSSYYYNEQFFGPGTRLTVL.

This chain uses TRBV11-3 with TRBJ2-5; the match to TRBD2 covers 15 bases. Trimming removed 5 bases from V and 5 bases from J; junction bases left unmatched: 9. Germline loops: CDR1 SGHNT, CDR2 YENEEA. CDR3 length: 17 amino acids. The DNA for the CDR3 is TGTGCCAGCAGCGTGGGACTAGCGGGAGGAATTAGCGAGACCCAGTACTTC. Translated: CASSVGLAGGISETQYF.

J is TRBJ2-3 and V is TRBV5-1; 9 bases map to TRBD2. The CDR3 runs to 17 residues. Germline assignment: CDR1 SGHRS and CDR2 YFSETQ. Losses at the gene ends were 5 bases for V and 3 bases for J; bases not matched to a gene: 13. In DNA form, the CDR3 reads TGCGCCAGCAGTCATAAAAAAAGCGGGGGGATAACAGATACGCAGTATTTT. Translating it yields CASSHKKSGGITDTQYF.

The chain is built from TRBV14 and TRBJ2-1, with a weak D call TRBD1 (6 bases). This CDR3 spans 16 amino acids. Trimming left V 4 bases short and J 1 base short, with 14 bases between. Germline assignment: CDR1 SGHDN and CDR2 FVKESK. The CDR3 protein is CASSRQARGSYNEQFF. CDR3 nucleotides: TGTGCCAGCAGCCGTCAAGCGAGGGGGTCCTACAATGAGCAGTTCTTC. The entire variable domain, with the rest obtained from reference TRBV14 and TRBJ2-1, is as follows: EAGVTQFPSHSVIEKGQTVTLRCDPISGHDNLYWYRRVMGKEIKFLLHFVKESKQDESGMPNNRFLAERTGGTYSTLKVQPAELEDSGVYFCASSRQARGSYNEQFFGPGTRLTVL.

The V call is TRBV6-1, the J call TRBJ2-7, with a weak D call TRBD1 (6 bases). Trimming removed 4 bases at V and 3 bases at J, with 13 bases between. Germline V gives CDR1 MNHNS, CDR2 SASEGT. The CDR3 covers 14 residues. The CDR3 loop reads CASSGQGRYYEQYF. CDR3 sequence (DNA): TGTGCCAGCAGTGGGCAGGGGCGATACTACGAGCAGTACTTC.

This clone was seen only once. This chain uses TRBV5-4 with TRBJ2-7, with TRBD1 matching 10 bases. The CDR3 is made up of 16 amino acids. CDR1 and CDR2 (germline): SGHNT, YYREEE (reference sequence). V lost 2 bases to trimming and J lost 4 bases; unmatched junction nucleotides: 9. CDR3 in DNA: TGTGCCAGCAGCTTTCCGGGACAGGGGTTTTTATACGAGCAGTACTTC. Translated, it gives CASSFPGQGFLYEQYF.

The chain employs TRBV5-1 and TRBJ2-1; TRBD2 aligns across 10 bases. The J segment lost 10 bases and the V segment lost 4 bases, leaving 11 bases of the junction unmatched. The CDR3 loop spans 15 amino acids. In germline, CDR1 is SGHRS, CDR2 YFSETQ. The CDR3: CASSNQAGGPKEQFF. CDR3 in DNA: TGCGCCAGCAGCAACCAAGCGGGAGGGCCGAAGGAGCAGTTCTTC.

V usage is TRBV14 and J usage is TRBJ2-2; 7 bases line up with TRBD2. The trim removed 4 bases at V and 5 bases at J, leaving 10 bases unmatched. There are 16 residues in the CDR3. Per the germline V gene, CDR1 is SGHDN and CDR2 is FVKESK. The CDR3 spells CASSLWEGGGTGELFF. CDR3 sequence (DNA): TGTGCCAGCAGCCTTTGGGAGGGAGGTGGAACCGGGGAGCTGTTTTTT.

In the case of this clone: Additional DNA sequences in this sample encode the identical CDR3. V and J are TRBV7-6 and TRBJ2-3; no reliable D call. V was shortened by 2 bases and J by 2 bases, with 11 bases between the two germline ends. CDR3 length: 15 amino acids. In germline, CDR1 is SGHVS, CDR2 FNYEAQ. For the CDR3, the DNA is TGTGCCAGCAGCTTACTAGGCCAAAACACAGATACGCAGTATTTT. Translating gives CASSLLGQNTDTQYF.

The CDR3 is CASELGGTNYGYTF. DNA for the CDR3: TGTGCCAGCGAACTCGGGGGTACAAACTATGGCTACACCTTC. V gene TRBV6-1 combines with J gene TRBJ1-2; possibly TRBD1 for D (5 bases). The V gene lost 8 bases and the J gene lost 2 bases, with 15 bases spanning the gap. The CDR3 consists of 14 residues. CDR1 and CDR2 from the germline V gene are MNHNS and SASEGT.

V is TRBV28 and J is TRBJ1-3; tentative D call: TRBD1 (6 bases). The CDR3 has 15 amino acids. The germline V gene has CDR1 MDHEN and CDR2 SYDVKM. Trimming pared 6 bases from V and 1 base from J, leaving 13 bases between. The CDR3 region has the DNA TGTGCCAGCAGGGACAGCGCCGTATCTGGAAACACCATATATTTT. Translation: CASRDSAVSGNTIYF.

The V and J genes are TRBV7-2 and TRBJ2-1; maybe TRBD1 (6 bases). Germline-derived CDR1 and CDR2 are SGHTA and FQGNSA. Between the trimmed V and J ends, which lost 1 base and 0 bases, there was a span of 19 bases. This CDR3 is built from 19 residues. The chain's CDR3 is CASSLDLRWGPSSYNEQFF. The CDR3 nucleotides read TGTGCCAGCAGCTTAGATCTAAGATGGGGGCCCAGCTCCTACAATGAGCAGTTCTTC. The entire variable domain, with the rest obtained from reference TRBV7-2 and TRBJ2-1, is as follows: GAGVSQSPSNKVTEKGKDVELRCDPISGHTALYWYRQSLGQGLEFLIYFQGNSAPDKSGLPSDRFSAERTGGSVSTLTIQRTQQEDSAVYLCASSLDLRWGPSSYNEQFFGPGTRLTVL.

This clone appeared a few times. The CDR3 spells CASSLSIPGSNEKLFF. In DNA form, the CDR3 reads TGTGCCAGCAGTTTATCGATACCGGGGTCTAATGAAAAACTGTTTTTT. The chain carries TRBV27 and TRBJ1-4; D unresolved. V gave up 0 bases and J gave up 3 bases, with 11 bases separating them. Germline values: CDR1 MNHEY, CDR2 SMNVEV (reference sequence). The CDR3 consists of 16 residues.

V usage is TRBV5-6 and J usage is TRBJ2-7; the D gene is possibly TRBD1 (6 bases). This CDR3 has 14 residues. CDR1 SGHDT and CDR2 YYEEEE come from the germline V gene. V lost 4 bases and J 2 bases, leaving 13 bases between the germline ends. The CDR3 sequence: CASSLVAGAYEQYF. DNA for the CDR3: TGTGCCAGCAGCCTGGTTGCAGGGGCCTACGAGCAGTACTTC. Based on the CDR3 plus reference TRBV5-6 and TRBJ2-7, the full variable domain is DAGVTQSPTHLIKTRGQQVTLRCSPKSGHDTVSWYQQALGQGPQFIFQYYEEEERQRGNFPDRFSGHQFPNYSSELNVNALLLGDSALYLCASSLVAGAYEQYFGPGTRLTVT.

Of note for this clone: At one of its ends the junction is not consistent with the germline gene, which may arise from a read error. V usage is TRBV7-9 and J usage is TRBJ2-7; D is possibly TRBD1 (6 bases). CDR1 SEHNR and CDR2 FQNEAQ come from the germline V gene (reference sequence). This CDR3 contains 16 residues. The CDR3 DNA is TGTTCCAGCAGCCCTACCGCTCGACAGGTTGCCTACGAGCAGTACTTC. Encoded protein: CSSSPTARQVAYEQYF.

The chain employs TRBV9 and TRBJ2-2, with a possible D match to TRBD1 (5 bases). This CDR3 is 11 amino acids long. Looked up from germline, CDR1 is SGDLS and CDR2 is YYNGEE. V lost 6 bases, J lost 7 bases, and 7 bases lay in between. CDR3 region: CASTQGGELFF. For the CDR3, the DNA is TGTGCCAGCACGCAGGGCGGGGAGCTGTTTTTT.

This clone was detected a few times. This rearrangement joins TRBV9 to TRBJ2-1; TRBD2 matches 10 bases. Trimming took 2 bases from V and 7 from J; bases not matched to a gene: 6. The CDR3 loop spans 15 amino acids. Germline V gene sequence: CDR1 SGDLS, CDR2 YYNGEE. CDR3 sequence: CASSVGLAELNEQFF. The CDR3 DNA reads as TGTGCCAGCAGCGTTGGACTAGCGGAACTAAATGAGCAGTTCTTC. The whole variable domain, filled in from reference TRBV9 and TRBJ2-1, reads DSGVTQTPKHLITATGQRVTLRCSPRSGDLSVYWYQQSLDQGLQFLIQYYNGEERAKGNILERFSAQQFPDLHSELNLSSLELGDSALYFCASSVGLAELNEQFFGPGTRLTVL.

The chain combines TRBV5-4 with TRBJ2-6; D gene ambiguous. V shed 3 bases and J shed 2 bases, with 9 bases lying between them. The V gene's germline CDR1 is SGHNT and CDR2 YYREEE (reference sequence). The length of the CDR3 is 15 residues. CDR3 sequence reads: CASSSPPTGANVLTF. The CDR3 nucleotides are TGTGCCAGCAGCTCCCCCCCAACTGGGGCCAACGTCCTGACTTTC.

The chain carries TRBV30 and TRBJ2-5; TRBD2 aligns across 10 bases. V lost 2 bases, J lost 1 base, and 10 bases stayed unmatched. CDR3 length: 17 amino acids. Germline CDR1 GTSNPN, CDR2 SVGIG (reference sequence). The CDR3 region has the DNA TGTGCCTGGAGTACGGGAATAGCGGGAGGTTTCCAAGAGACCCAGTACTTC. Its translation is CAWSTGIAGGFQETQYF.